The entry that follows covers one T cell receptor beta chain sequence. TCRdb's copy holds only in-frame clones and misses some; the assay was immunoSEQ multiplex PCR. This sample has tens of thousands of clones; roughly 85% occur once, and the top ten carry 20% to 25%. The sample comes from a study of control samples from healthy donors and cancer patients. Trimming cost V 0 bases and J 11 bases, with 13 bases left between them. The CDR3 loop spans 13 amino acids. Germline V CDR1 and CDR2: SGHTA, FQGNSA. The specimen was PBMCs. The source is a man in his 60s with head and neck cancer. The rearrangement joins TRBV7-2 to TRBJ1-1; D is unclear. As DNA, the CDR3 is TGTGCCAGCAGCTTAGCGTCGAGGCCTCCCGCTTTCTTT. Protein sequence: CASSLASRPPAFF.